The T cell receptor (beta chain) described here comes from a study of T cells in Graves' hyperthyroidism and ophthalmopathy. In the study overall: Pretreatment peripheral blood was obtained at initial diagnosis.

Germline CDR1 and CDR2: SGHDT and YYEEEE. Trimming removed 4 bases from V and 0 bases from J, with 20 bases in between. The CDR3 sequence is 18 residues long. From RNA transcripts, TCR beta CDR3 regions were amplified. Initially, a first-round RT-PCR of the TCR CDR3 employed the HTBI primer set. TCRdb used MiXCR to reprocess the multiplex PCR reads, holding one entry per CDR3 protein. The data contain about 480,000 distinct CDR3 sequences, around a fifth of them singletons. The study, taken as a whole, reports: By a 13 V-J model, ophthalmopathy was set apart from stable hyperthyroidism. The blood repertoire included most of the expanded thyroid clonotypes above 0.001.

This clonotype has just a few counts. What it binds is unknown. This chain joins TRBV5-6 and TRBJ1-3; TRBD1 is a possible D gene (6 bases). The clonotype comes from a woman in her 70s with Graves' ophthalmopathy. Input material: blood. CDR3 sequence reads: CASSTRGAGAFSGNTIYF. Here the CDR3 DNA reads TGTGCCAGCAGCACGCGCGGGGCAGGGGCCTTCTCTGGAAACACCATATATTTT.